This TCR beta chain was documented in a study of T cells in Graves' hyperthyroidism and ophthalmopathy. In the case of this clonotype: Its antigen remains unknown.

Study-wide results and limits: Progression to ophthalmopathy was predicted a median of roughly seven months early.

V dropped 0 bases and J dropped 8 bases, with 10 bases sitting between them. CDR1 and CDR2 (germline): DFQATT, SNEGSKA (reference sequence). This CDR3 has 12 residues. TCR beta CDR3 region amplification was performed from RNA transcripts. HTBI primers were used for first-round RT-PCR of the TCR CDR3. TCRdb used MiXCR to reprocess the multiplex PCR reads, holding one entry per CDR3 protein. The sample records 300,000 to 450,000 distinct CDR3 sequences, about 25% being singletons. For Graves' hyperthyroidism to be stable, ophthalmopathy could not progress within 18 months. Hyperthyroidism had been newly diagnosed in patients aged 18 to 65, and its duration was under 2 months. Fresh peripheral blood, approximately 10 ml, yielded the PBMCs.

The V gene is TRBV20-1, the J gene TRBJ1-2; no clear D. This TCR was recovered from a man aged 45 to 65 with Graves' hyperthyroidism. Sequencing was performed on blood. The CDR3 sequence is CSARDNSRGYTF. Written as DNA, the CDR3 is TGCAGTGCTAGAGATAATTCTAGGGGCTACACCTTC.